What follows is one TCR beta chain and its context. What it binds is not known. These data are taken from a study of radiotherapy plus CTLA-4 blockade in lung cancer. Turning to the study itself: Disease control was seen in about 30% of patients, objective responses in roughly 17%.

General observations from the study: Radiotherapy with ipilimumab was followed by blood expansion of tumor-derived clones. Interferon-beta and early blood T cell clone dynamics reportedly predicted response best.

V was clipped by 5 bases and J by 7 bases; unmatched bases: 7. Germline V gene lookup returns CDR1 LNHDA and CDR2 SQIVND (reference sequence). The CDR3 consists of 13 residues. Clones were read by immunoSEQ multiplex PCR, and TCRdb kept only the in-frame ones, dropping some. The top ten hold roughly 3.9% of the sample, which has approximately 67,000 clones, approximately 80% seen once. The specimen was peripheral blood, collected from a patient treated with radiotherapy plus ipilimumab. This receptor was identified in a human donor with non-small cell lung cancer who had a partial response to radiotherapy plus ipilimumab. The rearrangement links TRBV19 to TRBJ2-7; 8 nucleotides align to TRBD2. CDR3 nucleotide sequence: TGTGCCAGTAGTGCCCGGGAGGGGGGGGAGCAGTACTTC. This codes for CASSAREGGEQYF.